Detailed here is one T cell receptor (beta chain). Assay used: immunoSEQ multiplex PCR; TCRdb lists only in-frame clones, some missing. The sample contains fewer than 300,000 clones, 65% to 90% of which appear only once. The length of the CDR3 is 15 residues. Between the trimmed V and J ends, which lost 0 bases and 3 bases, there was a span of 12 bases. CDR1 SGHRS and CDR2 YFSETQ come from the germline V gene. The entry originates in a study of blood T cell repertoires in COVID-19. Study information: COVID-19 samples collected from the United States, Italy and Spain covered acute and convalescent phases. In each case, the material was cDNA or gDNA derived from T cells, B-cell-depleted T cells, or PBMCs.

The material sequenced was peripheral blood. The genes are TRBV5-1 and TRBJ2-5; perhaps TRBD1 as D (6 bases). This receptor was identified in a human donor in a cohort sampled during active COVID-19. The CDR3 protein is CASSLAGTREETQYF. The CDR3 nucleotides read TGCGCCAGCAGCTTGGCCGGGACAAGGGAAGAGACCCAGTACTTC.